A single sample gave rise to the 16 T cell receptor beta chains below, sequenced in a study of cytomegalovirus exposure and HLA in healthy donors. Amplification used 60 Vbeta primers and 13 Jbeta primers. Profiling relied on immunoSEQ multiplex PCR, and the TCRdb table lists in-frame clones only, not all of them. Of approximately 250,000 clones in the sample, approximately 84% were seen once. Sequenced material: PBMCs. The receptors originated from a girl aged 2 to 10 in good health and CMV-seronegative.

The chain employs TRBV7-9 and TRBJ1-1; 9 nucleotides agree with TRBD1. V was clipped by 5 bases and J by 10 bases; unmatched bases: 17. The germline V gene has CDR1 SEHNR and CDR2 FQNEAQ (reference sequence). This CDR3 has 16 amino acids. CDR3 sequence (DNA): TGTGCCAGCAGCCCGATCCATCCGGGACAGGGAATCGGAGCTTTCTTT. This encodes CASSPIHPGQGIGAFF.

The V and J genes are TRBV5-4 and TRBJ2-1; TRBD2 matches 7 bases. This CDR3 is 15 amino acids long. CDR1 is SGHNT, CDR2 YYREEE, per germline (reference sequence). V trimming: 4 bases; J trimming: 2 bases; junction bases outside the gene matches: 6. CDR3 DNA sequence: TGTGCCAGCAGCCGCGGGGACTACCCCTACAATGAGCAGTTCTTC. This codes for CASSRGDYPYNEQFF.

The CDR3 protein is CASTQGFGGLTDTQYF. CDR3 bases: TGTGCCAGCACTCAAGGTTTCGGGGGGCTCACAGATACGCAGTATTTT. The V call is TRBV7-6, the J call TRBJ2-3; D is possibly TRBD2 (7 bases). Between the trimmed V and J ends, which lost 7 bases and 2 bases, there was a span of 19 bases. Looked up from germline, CDR1 is SGHVS and CDR2 is FNYEAQ. This CDR3 spans 16 amino acids.

On this clone: Germline is not matched at one junction end, which may reflect a read error. Other DNA sequences within the sample encode an identical CDR3. The rearrangement links TRBV30 to TRBJ2-2, with D possibly being TRBD2 (5 bases). CDR3 length: 15 residues. Germline CDR1 is GTSNPN and CDR2 is SVGIG (reference sequence). The CDR3 nucleotides are TGTGCCTGGAGAAAGCTAGTCCTAGACACCGGGGAGCTATTTTTT. Its translation is CAWRKLVLDTGELFF.

The J gene is TRBJ1-4, the V gene TRBV13; perhaps TRBD1 as D (5 bases). V lost 8 bases and J 4 bases, leaving 14 bases between the germline ends. CDR1 PRHDT and CDR2 FYEKMQ come from the germline V gene (reference sequence). The CDR3 contains 14 residues. The CDR3 DNA reads as TGTGCCAGCGCCTATCAGGGCCTTAATGAAAAACTGTTTTTT. Protein: CASAYQGLNEKLFF.

The genes are TRBV6-1 and TRBJ1-1; TRBD1 might be the D (5 bases). CDR1 MNHNS and CDR2 SASEGT come from the germline V gene. The CDR3 sequence is 17 residues long. Trimming shortened V by 3 bases and J by 0 bases, and 17 bases separated the two germline ends. CDR3 DNA: TGTGCCAGCAGTGAGAGAGGCCGGGGGGTGATGAACACTGAAGCTTTCTTT. Amino acid sequence: CASSERGRGVMNTEAFF.

This clone has a handful of counts. CDR3 sequence: CASSLQLSYEQYF. The CDR3 DNA is TGTGCCAGCAGCTTACAGCTTTCCTACGAGCAGTACTTC. The chain is built from TRBV5-6 and TRBJ2-7, with D uncertain. Germline CDR1 reads SGHDT; CDR2 reads YYEEEE. V lost 2 bases and J lost 1, with 7 bases in between. The CDR3 totals 13 residues.

V and J are TRBV5-3 and TRBJ1-5; weak D call: TRBD1 (5 bases). TRBV5-3 is flagged as an ORF with uncertain function. CDR3 length: 17 residues. The V gene lost 5 bases and the J gene lost 0 bases, with 18 bases spanning the gap. The CDR3 is CARSPEERGGSNQPQHF. The DNA of the CDR3 is TGTGCCAGAAGTCCGGAGGAGAGGGGAGGTAGCAATCAGCCCCAGCATTTT.

The chain combines TRBV7-8 with TRBJ1-5, with D perhaps matching TRBD1 (5 bases). The CDR3 loop spans 13 amino acids. Germline loops: CDR1 SGHVS, CDR2 FQNEAQ. The V gene lost 3 bases and the J gene lost 6 bases, with 9 bases spanning the gap. The CDR3 DNA is TGTGCCAGCAGCTTGGGGCCTGCTCAGCCCCAGCATTTT. Encoded protein: CASSLGPAQPQHF.

V usage is TRBV27 and J usage is TRBJ2-7; 9 bases align to TRBD2. Germline V CDR1 and CDR2: MNHEY, SMNVEV (reference sequence). Unmatched junction bases numbered 6, after V lost 3 bases and J lost 3 bases. The CDR3 consists of 15 residues. CDR3 protein: CASSFRRGGIYEQYF. DNA of the CDR3: TGTGCCAGCAGTTTCCGGCGGGGGGGAATCTACGAGCAGTACTTC.

J is TRBJ1-5 and V is TRBV28; 11 positions match TRBD1. J gave up 5 bases and V 6 bases, and 6 bases lay outside the gene matches. Germline V lookup: CDR1 MDHEN, CDR2 SYDVKM. The CDR3 sequence is 15 residues long. In DNA form, the CDR3 reads TGTGCCAGCAGCTCGGGACAGGGGGGAGATCAGCCCCAGCATTTT. It translates to CASSSGQGGDQPQHF.

Note on this clone: Other nucleotide sequences in the sample specify the same CDR3. The CDR3 DNA reads TGCGCCAGCAGCTTGGACAGGGGGCTCTACAATGAGCAGTTCTTC. Its translation: CASSLDRGLYNEQFF. This rearrangement joins TRBV5-1 to TRBJ2-1, with 9 bases that match TRBD1. The CDR3 covers 15 residues. The J segment lost 3 bases and the V segment lost 0 bases, leaving 1 base of the junction unmatched. The germline CDR1 and CDR2 sequences are SGHRS and YFSETQ.

The gene calls are TRBV20-1 and TRBJ1-3, with a possible D match to TRBD1 (5 bases). Trimming left V 6 bases short and J 4 bases short, with 7 bases between. The length of the CDR3 is 11 residues. CDR1 and CDR2 from the germline V gene are DFQATT and SNEGSKA (reference sequence). The chain's CDR3 is CSARAGNTIYF. CDR3 sequence (DNA): TGCAGTGCCAGGGCGGGAAACACCATATATTTT.

This chain connects TRBV10-1 to TRBJ2-5; 10 bases are a match to TRBD2. TRBJ2-7 matches the DNA end more closely, so the J call is doubtful. Germline V gives CDR1 WNHNN, CDR2 SYGVQD (reference sequence). This CDR3 is built from 15 residues. The CDR3 reads CASSEGSGRSYEQYF. The CDR3 bases are TGCGCCAGCAGTGAAGGTAGCGGGAGGTCCTACGAGCAGTACTTC.

The chain links TRBV5-8 to TRBJ1-1; D may be TRBD1 (5 bases). The CDR3 spans 16 residues. Germline CDR1 and CDR2: SGHTS and YDEGEE. V lost 3 bases and J 5 bases, leaving 20 bases between the germline ends. The CDR3 sequence is CASSSVRAYPGTEAFF. The CDR3 DNA reads TGTGCCAGCAGCTCAGTCCGGGCCTACCCAGGGACTGAAGCTTTCTTT.

The rearrangement joins TRBV10-3 to TRBJ1-5, with TRBD1 matching over 8 bases. V trimming: 0 bases; J trimming: 1 base; junction bases outside the gene matches: 8. CDR1 and CDR2 (germline): ENHRY, SYGVKD. This CDR3 region has 18 residues. CDR3 sequence: CAISESFPGDRSNQPQHF. In DNA, the CDR3 is TGTGCCATCAGTGAGTCGTTCCCAGGGGACAGGAGCAATCAGCCCCAGCATTTT.